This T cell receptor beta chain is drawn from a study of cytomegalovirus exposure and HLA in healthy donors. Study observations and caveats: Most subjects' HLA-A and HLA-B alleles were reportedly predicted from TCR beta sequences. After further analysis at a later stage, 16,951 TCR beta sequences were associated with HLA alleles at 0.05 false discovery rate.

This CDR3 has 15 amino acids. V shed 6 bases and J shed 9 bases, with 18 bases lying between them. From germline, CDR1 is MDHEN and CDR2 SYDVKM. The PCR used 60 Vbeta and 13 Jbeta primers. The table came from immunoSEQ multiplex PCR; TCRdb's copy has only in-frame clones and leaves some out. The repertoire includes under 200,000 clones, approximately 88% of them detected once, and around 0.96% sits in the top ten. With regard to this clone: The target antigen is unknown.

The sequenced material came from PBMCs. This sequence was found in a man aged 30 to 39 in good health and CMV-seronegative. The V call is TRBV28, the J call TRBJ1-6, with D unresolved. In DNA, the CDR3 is TGTGCCAGCAGGGCCATAGCGGGCTGGAGTTCACCCCTCCACTTT. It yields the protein CASRAIAGWSSPLHF.